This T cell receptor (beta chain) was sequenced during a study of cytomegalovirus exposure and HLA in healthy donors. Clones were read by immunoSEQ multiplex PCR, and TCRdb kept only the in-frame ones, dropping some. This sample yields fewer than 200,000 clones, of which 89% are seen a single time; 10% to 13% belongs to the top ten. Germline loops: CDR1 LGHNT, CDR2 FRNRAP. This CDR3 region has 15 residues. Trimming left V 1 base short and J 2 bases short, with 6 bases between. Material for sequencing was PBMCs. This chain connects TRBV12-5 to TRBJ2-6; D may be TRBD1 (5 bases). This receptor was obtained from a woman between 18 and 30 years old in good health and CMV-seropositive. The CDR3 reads CASGLAGPGANVLTF. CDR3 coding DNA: TGTGCTAGTGGTTTGGCAGGGCCTGGGGCCAACGTCCTGACTTTC.